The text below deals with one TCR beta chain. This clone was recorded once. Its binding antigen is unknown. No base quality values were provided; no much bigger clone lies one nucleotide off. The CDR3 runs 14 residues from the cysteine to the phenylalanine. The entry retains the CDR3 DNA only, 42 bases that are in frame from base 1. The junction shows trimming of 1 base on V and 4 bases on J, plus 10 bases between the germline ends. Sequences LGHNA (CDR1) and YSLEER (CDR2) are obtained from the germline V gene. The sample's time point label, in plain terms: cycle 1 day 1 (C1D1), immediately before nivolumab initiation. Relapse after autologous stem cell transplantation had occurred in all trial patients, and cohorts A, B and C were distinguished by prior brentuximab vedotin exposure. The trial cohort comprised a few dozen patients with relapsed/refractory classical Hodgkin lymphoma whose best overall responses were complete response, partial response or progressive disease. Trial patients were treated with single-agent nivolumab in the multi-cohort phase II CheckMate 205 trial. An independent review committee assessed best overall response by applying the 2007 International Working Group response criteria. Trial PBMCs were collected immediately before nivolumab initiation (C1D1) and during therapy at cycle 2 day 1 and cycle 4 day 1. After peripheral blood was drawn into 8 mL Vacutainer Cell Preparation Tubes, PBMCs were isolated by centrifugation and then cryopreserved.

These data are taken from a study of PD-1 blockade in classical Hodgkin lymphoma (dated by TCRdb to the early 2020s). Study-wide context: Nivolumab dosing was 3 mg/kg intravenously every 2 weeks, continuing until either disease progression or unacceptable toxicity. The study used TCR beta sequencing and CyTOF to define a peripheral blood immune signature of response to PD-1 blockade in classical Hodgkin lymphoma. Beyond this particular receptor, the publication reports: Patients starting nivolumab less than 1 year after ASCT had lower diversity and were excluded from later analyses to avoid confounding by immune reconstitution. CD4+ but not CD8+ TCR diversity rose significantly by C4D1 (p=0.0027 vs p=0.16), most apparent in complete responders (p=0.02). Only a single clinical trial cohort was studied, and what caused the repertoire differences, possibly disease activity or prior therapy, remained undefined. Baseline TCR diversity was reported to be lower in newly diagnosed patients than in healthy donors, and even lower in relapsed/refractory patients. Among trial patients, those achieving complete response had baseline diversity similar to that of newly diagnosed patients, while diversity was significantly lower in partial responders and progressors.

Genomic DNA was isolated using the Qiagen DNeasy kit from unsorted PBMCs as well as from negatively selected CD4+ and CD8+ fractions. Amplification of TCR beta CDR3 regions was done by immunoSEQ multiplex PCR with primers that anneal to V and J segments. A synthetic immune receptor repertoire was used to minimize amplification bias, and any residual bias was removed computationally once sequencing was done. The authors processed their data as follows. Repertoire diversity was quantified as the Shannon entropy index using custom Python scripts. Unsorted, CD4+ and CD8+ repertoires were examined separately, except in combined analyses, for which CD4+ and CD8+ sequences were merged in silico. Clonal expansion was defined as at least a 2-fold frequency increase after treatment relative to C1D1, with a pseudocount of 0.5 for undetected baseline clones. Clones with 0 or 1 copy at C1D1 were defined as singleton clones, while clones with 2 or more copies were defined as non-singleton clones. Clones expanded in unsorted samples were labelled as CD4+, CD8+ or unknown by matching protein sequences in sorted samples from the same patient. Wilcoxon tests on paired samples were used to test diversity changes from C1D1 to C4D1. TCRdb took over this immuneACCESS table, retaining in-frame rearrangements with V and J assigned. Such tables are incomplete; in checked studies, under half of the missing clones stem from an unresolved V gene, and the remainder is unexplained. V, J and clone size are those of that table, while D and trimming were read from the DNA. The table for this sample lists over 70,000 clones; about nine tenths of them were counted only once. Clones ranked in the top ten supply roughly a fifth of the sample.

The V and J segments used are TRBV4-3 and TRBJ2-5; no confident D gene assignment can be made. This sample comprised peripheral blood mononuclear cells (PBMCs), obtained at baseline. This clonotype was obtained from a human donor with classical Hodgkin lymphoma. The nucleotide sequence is TGCGCCAGCAGCCAAGGTCTGTTCGGAGAGACCCAGTACTTC. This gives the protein CASSQGLFGETQYF.